The 8 T cell receptor beta chains in this list originate from one sample, sequenced in a study of response to subunit inactivated influenza vaccine. MiXCR, applied by TCRdb to the RT-PCR reads, yields one record per CDR3 protein. The sample consists of under 550,000 distinct CDR3 sequences, 6.5% to 8% of them appearing once. The material was PBMCs from blood, obtained around 2 years after vaccination. Receptors originate from a man aged 45-69 years who received an inactivated influenza vaccine.

This clonotype came up a few times. CDR3 bases: TGCAGTGCTAGAGATGGAATGCAGGGCAAAGAGACCCAGTACTTC. Protein: CSARDGMQGKETQYF. The chain recombines TRBV20-1 with TRBJ2-5, with D perhaps matching TRBD1 (5 bases). The CDR3 loop spans 15 amino acids. The germline V gene encodes CDR1 DFQATT and CDR2 SNEGSKA (reference sequence). V was cut by 0 bases and J by 3 bases, with 14 bases left in between.

This clonotype was observed a few times. This chain connects TRBV7-2 to TRBJ1-4, with D maybe TRBD1 (6 bases). The CDR3 loop spans 13 amino acids. Germline V CDR1 and CDR2: SGHTA, FQGNSA. Trimming stripped 3 bases from V and 7 bases from J, with 9 bases between. The CDR3 sequence is CASSFTGSEKLFF. In DNA, the CDR3 is TGTGCCAGCAGCTTCACAGGGAGTGAAAAACTGTTTTTT.

This clonotype was seen only a few times. CDR3 nucleotides: TGTGCCAGCAGTTTGGGGGCGAAGGGGGCAGCAGATACGCAGTATTTT. It translates to CASSLGAKGAADTQYF. J is TRBJ2-3 and V is TRBV12-3 or TRBV12-4, with 7 bases fitting TRBD1. V lost 3 bases to trimming and J lost 4 bases; unmatched junction nucleotides: 10. This CDR3 is 16 amino acids long.

The V and J genes are TRBV20-1 and TRBJ2-5, with 7 bases lining up with TRBD2. Per germline, CDR1 DFQATT and CDR2 SNEGSKA (reference sequence). The trim removed 4 bases at V and 2 bases at J, leaving 7 bases unmatched. This CDR3 is 14 amino acids long. CDR3: CSANKRDYQETQYF. The CDR3 DNA reads as TGCAGTGCTAACAAACGGGACTATCAAGAGACCCAGTACTTC.

This clonotype turned up a few times. V usage is TRBV20-1 and J usage is TRBJ1-1; D possibly corresponds to TRBD1 (6 bases). Germline V CDR1 and CDR2: DFQATT, SNEGSKA (reference sequence). The CDR3 loop spans 14 amino acids. Written as DNA, the CDR3 is TGCAGCCCGACCTCGGGGGCGTCGAACACTGAAGCTTTCTTT. Its protein is CSPTSGASNTEAFF.

The chain uses TRBV5-8 and TRBJ2-4; D uncertain. Germline lookup yields CDR1 SGHTS and CDR2 YDEGEE. The CDR3 runs 15 residues. Between the trimmed V and J ends, which lost 0 bases and 0 bases, there was a span of 7 bases. CDR3 nucleotide sequence: TGTGCCAGCAGCTTGGTCTGGCTAGCCAAAAACATTCAGTACTTC. Its translation: CASSLVWLAKNIQYF.

This clonotype occurred a few times. V and J are TRBV18 and TRBJ2-7; D uncertain. Germline CDR1 KGHSH, CDR2 LQKENI. V was pared by 6 bases and J by 7 bases, with 13 bases between. CDR3 length: 12 amino acids. This chain's CDR3 is CASSDRSQEQYF. CDR3 nucleotides: TGTGCCAGCTCCGACCGCTCTCAAGAGCAGTACTTC.

The V gene is TRBV10-3, the J gene TRBJ1-6; D is possibly TRBD1 (5 bases). V was trimmed by 0 bases and J by 10 bases, leaving 16 bases between them. CDR3 length: 16 amino acids. Germline CDR1 ENHRY, CDR2 SYGVKD. CDR3 sequence (DNA): TGTGCCATCAGTGAGTCTGGGACGACGAACGGCTCACCCCTCCACTTT. Its translation is CAISESGTTNGSPLHF.